The following is a T cell receptor (beta chain) sequence with its context. These data come from a study of identical twins. TCRdb recomputed calls from the 5' RACE reads with MiXCR, one row per CDR3 protein. Of some 500,000 distinct CDR3 sequences in the sample, 13% to 15% are singletons; the top ten hold about 0.97%. Germline loops: CDR1 SGDLS, CDR2 YYNGEE. Unmatched junction bases numbered 9, after V lost 7 bases and J lost 8 bases. The CDR3 loop spans 14 amino acids. In addition, the sample was reused for a study of yellow fever vaccine responses in identical twins.

The sample was CD4+ T cells sorted from blood. The chain has TRBV9 and TRBJ2-1, with 10 bases aligning to TRBD2. The origin of this receptor is a woman in her late teens or twenties in good health. The CDR3 DNA reads as TGTGCCAGCCAATCTAGCGGGAGAGGCGATGAGCAGTTCTTC. Translated, it gives CASQSSGRGDEQFF.